One and the same sample provided the 20 T cell receptor beta chains below, sequenced in a study of control samples from healthy donors and cancer patients. Here immunoSEQ multiplex PCR was the method, and the copy in TCRdb shows in-frame clones only, minus some. The sample lists about 120,000 clones, around 90% occurring once. Input material: blood. All receptors derive from a woman in her seventies in good health.

The rearrangement joins TRBV2 to TRBJ1-6; a weak D match, TRBD1 (6 bases). The V gene lost 4 bases and the J gene lost 10 bases, with 14 bases spanning the gap. The CDR3 is made up of 14 amino acids. From germline, CDR1 is SNHLY and CDR2 FYNNEI. CDR3 region: CASSVYGGRSPLHF. In nucleotides, the CDR3 is TGTGCCAGCAGTGTATACGGGGGCCGGTCACCCCTCCACTTT.

The chain uses TRBV5-1 and TRBJ1-2; 10 bases align to TRBD1. Looked up from germline, CDR1 is SGHRS and CDR2 is YFSETQ. J gave up 7 bases and V 5 bases, and 8 bases lay outside the gene matches. The CDR3 covers 14 residues. The CDR3 DNA follows: TGCGCCAGCAGGCTCGGGACAGGGGAGGCTGGCTACACCTTC. Translated, it gives CASRLGTGEAGYTF.

This clone showed up just a few times. The chain has TRBV5-1 and TRBJ1-5; a possible D gene is TRBD1 (6 bases). CDR3 length: 14 residues. From germline, CDR1 is SGHRS and CDR2 YFSETQ. The V and J ends lost 4 bases and 6 bases respectively, with 14 bases between them. CDR3 residues: CASSTGQLGQPQHF. CDR3 nucleotide sequence: TGCGCCAGCAGCACCGGACAGTTGGGTCAGCCCCAGCATTTT.

V and J are TRBV5-4 and TRBJ1-3, with a tentative D call TRBD1 (5 bases). Trimming cost V 4 bases and J 0 bases, with 11 bases left between them. CDR1 is SGHNT and CDR2 is YYREEE in the germline V gene (reference sequence). The CDR3 extends over 15 amino acids. CDR3 loop: CASSPDIFSGNTIYF. The CDR3, as DNA: TGTGCCAGCAGCCCGGACATATTCTCTGGAAACACCATATATTTT.

This clone was seen once. This sequence joins TRBV18 and TRBJ2-7, with D possibly being TRBD1 or TRBD2 (5 bases each). V was clipped by 3 bases and J by 5 bases, with 8 bases between them. CDR1 is KGHSH, CDR2 LQKENI, per germline. The CDR3 extends over 12 amino acids. CDR3 residues: CASSPRGDEQYF. For the CDR3, the DNA is TGTGCCAGCTCACCCCGAGGGGACGAGCAGTACTTC.

J is TRBJ1-6 and V is TRBV19; D might be TRBD1 (6 bases). V lost 5 bases and J 9 bases, leaving 17 bases between the germline ends. Germline assignment: CDR1 LNHDA and CDR2 SQIVND (reference sequence). The CDR3 has 15 amino acids. CDR3 sequence: CASSLNRAGGSPLHF. CDR3 sequence (DNA): TGTGCCAGTAGTTTAAACAGGGCGGGGGGTTCACCCCTCCACTTT.

This chain uses TRBV5-1 with TRBJ1-1; 7 nucleotides align to TRBD1. CDR3 length equals 13 residues. Trimming took 0 bases from V and 10 from J; bases not matched to a gene: 6. Germline V gene sequence: CDR1 SGHRS, CDR2 YFSETQ. In nucleotides, the CDR3 is TGCGCCAGCAGCTTGGAAACAGGGGTGGGAGCTTTCTTT. This gives the protein CASSLETGVGAFF.

The chain employs TRBV9 and TRBJ1-6; no clear D. Germline CDR1 reads SGDLS; CDR2 reads YYNGEE. The V end lost 0 bases, the J end lost 5 bases, and 12 bases lay between the germline ends. This CDR3 comprises 16 residues. CDR3: CASSVETPSNNSPLHF. CDR3 nucleotides: TGTGCCAGCAGCGTAGAGACACCTTCCAATAATTCACCCCTCCACTTT.

J is TRBJ2-7 and V is TRBV29-1, with 7 bases identical to TRBD1. The V gene's germline CDR1 is SQVTM and CDR2 ANQGSEA. V gave up 6 bases and J gave up 0 bases; unmatched junction bases: 8. This CDR3 contains 14 residues. Here the CDR3 DNA reads TGCAGCGTCAACAGGGGTTACAGCTCCTACGAGCAGTACTTC. It codes for CSVNRGYSSYEQYF.

This chain connects TRBV18 to TRBJ1-5; the D is unclear. This CDR3 contains 14 residues. V dropped 5 bases and J dropped 0 bases, with 8 bases sitting between them. CDR1 and CDR2 from the germline V gene are KGHSH and LQKENI. CDR3 nucleotide sequence: TGTGCCAGCTCAGCTCTCTATAGCAATCAGCCCCAGCATTTT. Protein product: CASSALYSNQPQHF.

The rearrangement links TRBV4-3 to TRBJ1-1, with 9 bases lining up with TRBD1. This CDR3 region has 15 residues. The germline gives CDR1 LGHNA, CDR2 YSLEER. The V segment lost 4 bases and the J segment 4 bases; nucleotides outside the gene matches: 7. CDR3 in amino acids: CASSLRTGVSTEAFF. DNA for the CDR3: TGCGCCAGCAGCCTTCGGACAGGGGTTAGCACTGAAGCTTTCTTT.

This clone was recorded once. The genes are TRBV4-2 and TRBJ2-2, with D possibly being TRBD1 (6 bases). CDR1 is LGHNA and CDR2 is YNFKEQ in the germline V gene. The CDR3 sequence is 16 residues long. Trimming removed 4 bases at V and 4 bases at J, with 16 bases between. CDR3 sequence reads: CASSRGARGGTGELFF. The CDR3, as DNA: TGTGCCAGCAGCCGAGGGGCCCGAGGGGGCACCGGGGAGCTGTTTTTT.

The genes are TRBV3-1 (or the pseudogene TRBV3-2) and TRBJ1-6, with 8 bases that match TRBD1. J gave up 9 bases and V 3 bases, and 10 bases lay outside the gene matches. The length of the CDR3 is 16 residues. Germline CDR1 and CDR2: LGHDT and YNNKEL (reference sequence). For the CDR3, the DNA is TGTGCCAGCAGCCACCCCGGACAGGGAATCGGTTCACCCCTCCACTTT. Translated, it gives CASSHPGQGIGSPLHF.

The chain has TRBV5-1 and TRBJ2-5; D is unclear. This CDR3 is built from 13 residues. Per germline, CDR1 SGHRS and CDR2 YFSETQ. V was clipped by 4 bases and J by 1 base, with 8 bases between them. Here the CDR3 reads CASSQTTQETQYF. CDR3 nucleotides: TGCGCCAGCAGCCAGACAACCCAAGAGACCCAGTACTTC.

The chain joins TRBV11-2 to TRBJ2-3, with D perhaps being TRBD1 or TRBD2 (6 bases each). This CDR3 region has 16 residues. The V gene lost 1 base and the J gene lost 2 bases, with 13 bases spanning the gap. From germline, CDR1 is SGHAT and CDR2 FQNNGV. The CDR3 region is CASSLVPPGATDTQYF. The CDR3 coding sequence is TGTGCCAGCAGCTTAGTACCCCCGGGGGCCACAGATACGCAGTATTTT.

The J gene is TRBJ1-3, the V gene TRBV10-3, with D unresolved. The CDR3 sequence is 14 residues long. CDR1 and CDR2 (germline): ENHRY, SYGVKD. The germline V and J ends were trimmed by 3 bases and 0 bases, with 6 bases remaining between them. The CDR3 region is CAISDGSSGNTIYF. The DNA for the CDR3 is TGTGCCATCAGTGACGGGAGCTCTGGAAACACCATATATTTT.

This chain connects TRBV7-7 to TRBJ2-2, with 7 bases lining up with TRBD1. CDR3 length equals 16 residues. Looked up from germline, CDR1 is SSHAT and CDR2 is FNYEAQ (reference sequence). J lost 0 bases, V lost 1 base, and 2 bases had no gene match. CDR3 in DNA: TGTGCCAGCAGCTTAGGGACAGGTTCGAACACCGGGGAGCTGTTTTTT. Translation: CASSLGTGSNTGELFF. The full variable domain, completed using reference TRBV7-7 and TRBJ2-2, is GAGVSQSPRYKVTKRGQDVTLRCDPISSHATLYWYQQALGQGPEFLTYFNYEAQPDKSGLPSDRFSAERPEGSISTLTIQRTEQRDSAMYRCASSLGTGSNTGELFFGEGSRLTVL.

This clone showed up just once. The chain links TRBV7-2 to TRBJ1-5; D is unresolved. The CDR3 length is 15 residues. The germline V and J ends were trimmed by 5 bases and 0 bases, with 11 bases remaining between them. Germline CDR1 reads SGHTA; CDR2 reads FQGNSA. CDR3 DNA sequence: TGTGCCAGCAGCGAGCTTCGGTATAGCAATCAGCCCCAGCATTTT. This gives the protein CASSELRYSNQPQHF.

The chain employs TRBV18 and TRBJ1-6; D uncertain. The germline V gene encodes CDR1 KGHSH and CDR2 LQKENI. The CDR3 is 17 residues long. Trimming removed 1 base from V and 5 bases from J, with 15 bases in between. DNA of the CDR3: TGTGCCAGCTCACCACTACCGGCCCAGGCAAATAATTCACCCCTCCACTTT. Protein: CASSPLPAQANNSPLHF.

This sequence joins TRBV4-2 and TRBJ2-7; possible D gene TRBD2, 5 bases. Germline CDR1 reads LGHNA; CDR2 reads YNFKEQ. Deletions cut 1 base from V and 9 bases from J, with 19 bases between. The CDR3 is made up of 15 amino acids. The DNA of the CDR3 is TGTGCCAGCAGCCAAGCTTCACTCCCACGGGGTGGGCAGTACTTC. This gives the protein CASSQASLPRGGQYF.